This T cell receptor beta chain was captured by sequencing in a study of CD8+CD57+ T cells in acquired aplastic anemia. Whole-study context: Roughly 3 ug was the average amount of DNA from sorted CD4+ and CD8+ cells.

Losses at the gene ends were 11 bases for V and 0 bases for J; bases not matched to a gene: 11. CDR3 length equals 15 residues. Germline V lookup: CDR1 LNHDA, CDR2 SQIVND (reference sequence). As regards this clonotype: Its specificity is unknown.

TCR beta VDJ and CDR3 profiles were obtained from a genomic DNA template. TCRdb re-derived calls from the reads in MiXCR, one entry per CDR3 protein. The sample records fewer than 250,000 distinct CDR3 sequences, around 50% being singletons. Patients chosen for sequencing had shown CD8+CD57+ cell expansion by flow cytometry. The enrolled patients all had severe acquired aplastic anemia. Study-level results: Comparison of patients with controls identified almost 30 shared CD8+ CDR3 sequences. Patients versus controls showed no significant CD8+ Simpson's diversity difference.

Sequencing was carried out using sorted CD4+, CD8+, or CD8+CD57+ T cells (not recorded which) from PBMCs. This chain links TRBV19 with TRBJ2-7; 9 nucleotides match TRBD2. The clonotype comes from a human donor with aplastic anemia. CDR3 in DNA: TGTGCCGGCAGCCATAGCGGGGGCCCCTCCTACGAGCAGTACTTC. It translates to CAGSHSGGPSYEQYF.